This T cell receptor (beta chain) was recorded in a study of OX40 agonist ivuxolimab in advanced cancers. A note on the overall study: Ivuxolimab was an agonistic, fully human IgG2 monoclonal antibody directed against OX40 (CD134), a costimulatory receptor. Intravenous ivuxolimab was administered to patients every 2 weeks at six dose levels: 0.01, 0.1, 0.3, 1.5, 3 and 10 mg/kg. The paper describes the monotherapy dose-escalation part (N of about 47 patients) of the phase I trial of ivuxolimab. Of the 50 to 55 patients in dose escalation, about 20 had hepatocellular carcinoma, about 15 had melanoma, 9 had renal cell carcinoma and 9 had head and neck cancer. Partial responses were achieved by three dose-escalation patients, of whom one had hepatocellular carcinoma and two had cutaneous melanoma. Peripheral TCRbeta sequencing was intended to test whether TCR sequence diversity was altered and clonal T-cell expansion was caused by ivuxolimab. A male proportion of 70% to 90% and a mean age of roughly 55 years, ranging from roughly 23 to 90, were recorded for the dose-escalation cohort. Prior anti-PD-1, anti-PD-L1 or anti-CTLA-4 therapy was permitted, and approximately 42% of dose-escalation patients had received checkpoint inhibitors. Results the study describes overall, beyond this receptor: The antigen specificity of the peripheral T cells that underwent clonal expansion was not determined. In partial responders in the 0.1-3.0 mg/kg groups, normalized peripheral clonal expansion was found to be among the lowest, especially among CD8+ T cells. Clonal expansion of both CD4+ and CD8+ blood T cells was observed from baseline to week 6 at doses 0.1 to 3.0 mg/kg. On average, CD8+ T cells showed more expanded clones than CD4+ T cells after ivuxolimab. Low levels of normalized T-cell clonal expansion were also seen in some patients who did not respond.

Comments on this clone: Its antigen is unknown. No qualities accompany the bases; no much larger clone lies one base away.

Genomic DNA was extracted from sorted cells for sequencing of the TCRbeta CDR3 region. The immunoSEQ Assay was used for sequencing of TCRbeta CDR3 regions. The table was pulled from immuneACCESS by TCRdb, which kept in-frame rearrangements only. Such tables lose some clones; where checked, under half of the loss comes from unresolved V genes, and the rest has no known cause. This sample holds about 83,000 clones; about 81% were observed only once. The ten largest clones capture about 1.7% of the sample. Patients with a history of autoimmune disease or receiving systemic immunosuppression were excluded from the trial. Peripheral blood for TCR sequencing was drawn from every dose cohort at baseline, at cycle 4 day 1 and at cycle 7 day 1. The samples were drawn from a first-in-human, open-label, multicenter phase I dose-escalation trial of ivuxolimab. Adults with locally advanced or metastatic head and neck squamous cell, hepatocellular, melanoma or renal cell carcinoma were enrolled in the trial. CD4+ and CD8+ T cells were sorted separately from peripheral blood before TCR sequencing.

The CDR3 covers 15 residues, taking in both the cysteine and the phenylalanine. This entry keeps only the CDR3 DNA: 45 bases, framed from base 1. V is cut by 1 base and J by 1 base, and the space between the germline ends is 11 bases. In the germline V gene, CDR1 corresponds to SGHDT and CDR2 to YYEEEE. The material sequenced was CD4+ or CD8+ T cells sorted from blood, taken in a trial of the OX40 agonist ivuxolimab. The chain couples TRBV5-6 to TRBJ1-2, with TRBD1 as a weak D call on 6 bases. The source of this sequence is an adult with an advanced solid tumor such as melanoma, head and neck, liver or kidney cancer. In nucleotide form, the sequence is TGTGCCAGCAGCTTGCGACAGGCCCATAACTATGGCTACACCTTC. This translates into CASSLRQAHNYGYTF. With the rest looked up from the reference TRBV5-6 and TRBJ1-2 genes rather than sequenced, the full variable domain is DAGVTQSPTHLIKTRGQQVTLRCSPKSGHDTVSWYQQALGQGPQFIFQYYEEEERQRGNFPDRFSGHQFPNYSSELNVNALLLGDSALYLCASSLRQAHNYGYTFGSGTRLTVV.